Listed below are T cell receptor beta chains from one sample, sequenced in a study of T-cell reconstitution after alpha-beta-depleted transplantation in children. TCRdb called the PCR reads again in MiXCR, with one record for every CDR3 protein. The table lists 550,000 to 800,000 distinct CDR3 sequences, 13% of them singletons. The sequencing here drew on PBMCs, taken before TCRalphabeta/CD19-depleted stem cell transplant. The source is a girl aged 2 to 10 with congenital amegakaryocytic thrombocytopenia, due to receive a stem cell transplant. The CDR3 runs from the conserved cysteine through the conserved F or W. A D gene is named only where the DNA matches it firmly. A row's size may be missing; if present it is once, few, many or a size class.

J gene,V gene,clone size,D gene,CDR3 DNA,CDR3 protein
TRBJ1-1,TRBV20-1,many,TRBD1,TGCAGTGCTAGAGGACAGGGGGGCATGAACACTGAAGCTTTCTTT,CSARGQGGMNTEAFF
TRBJ2-1,TRBV25-1,.,.,TGTGCCAGCAGTGGGAGCGATGAGCAGTTCTTC,CASSGSDEQFF
TRBJ2-7,TRBV28,.,TRBD2,TGTGCCAGCAGTTCCATGTTTAGCGGGCCACCCTTTTACGAGCAGTACTTC,CASSSMFSGPPFYEQYF
TRBJ1-6,TRBV10-3,many,.,TGTGCCATCAGTGATAGCCGACAGACCTATAATTCACCCCTCCACTTT,CAISDSRQTYNSPLHF
TRBJ2-7,TRBV2,few,TRBD2,TGTGCCAGCAGTGACGCTAGCGGGGAAACCTACGAGCAGTACTTC,CASSDASGETYEQYF
TRBJ2-3,TRBV29-1,many,.,TGCAGCGTTGTCGGACGAGGACTAGATACGCAGTATTTT,CSVVGRGLDTQYF
TRBJ2-4,TRBV7-8,.,TRBD2,TGTGCCAGCAGCTTGTACCGGGGAGCGGGAGTCAAAAACATTCAGTACTTC,CASSLYRGAGVKNIQYF
TRBJ2-5,TRBV15,few,.,TGTGCCACCAGCAGAGATCAGGGGTTGGGAGAGACCCAGTACTTC,CATSRDQGLGETQYF
TRBJ2-2,TRBV5-1,many,.,TGCGCCAGCAGCCCAGGACAGCGCACCGGGGAGCTGTTTTTT,CASSPGQRTGELFF
TRBJ2-2,TRBV27,.,.,TGTGCCAGCAAAGGGAGAGGGAACGGGGAGCTGTTTTTT,CASKGRGNGELFF
TRBJ2-5,TRBV12-3/TRBV12-4,many,.,TGTGCCAGCACCCTAGAAAGAGGCGAGACCCAGTACTTC,CASTLERGETQYF
TRBJ2-7,TRBV20-1,few,TRBD2,TGCAGTGCTAGAGATGGGGCGGGAGTAACCTACGAGCAGTACTTC,CSARDGAGVTYEQYF
TRBJ2-1,TRBV12-3/TRBV12-4,many,.,TGTGCCAGCAGCCCAACACCGGCCCCCCTTATTGGTGAGCAGTTCTTC,CASSPTPAPLIGEQFF
TRBJ1-1,TRBV12-3/TRBV12-4,many,TRBD1,TGTGCCAGCACTAAACAGGGGATCGCTGAAGCTTTCTTT,CASTKQGIAEAFF
TRBJ2-5,TRBV5-1,once,.,TGCGCCAGCAGCTTGGCAGGGTCCCCCCAAGAGACCCAGTACTTC,CASSLAGSPQETQYF
TRBJ2-3,TRBV5-5,many,.,TGTGCCAGCAGCACCCCAGCCTCGGGGGCCGCAGATACGCAGTATTTT,CASSTPASGAADTQYF
TRBJ2-5,TRBV10-3,many,.,TGTGCCATGTCGGACTCCCAAGAGACCCAGTACTTC,CAMSDSQETQYF
TRBJ1-2,TRBV29-1,many,.,TGCAGCGGGCGGTGGGGGAACGGCTACACCTTC,CSGRWGNGYTF
TRBJ1-1,TRBV20-1,many,.,TGCAGTGCTAGGAAACCCCCGACAGGGAACACTGAAGCTTTCTTT,CSARKPPTGNTEAFF
TRBJ2-3,TRBV2,few,.,TGTGCCAGCAGTGAAGGAAGGGGGACAGATACGCAGTATTTT,CASSEGRGTDTQYF
TRBJ2-3,TRBV20-1,few,TRBD2,TGCAGTGCTAGGGTGGGCTTACGGAGCGGGAGAGGTAAAGATACGCAGTATTTT,CSARVGLRSGRGKDTQYF
TRBJ2-7,TRBV12-3/TRBV12-4,many,TRBD2,TGTGCCAGCAGTAAGACTGGGCGGGAGGTTAACGAGCAGTACTTC,CASSKTGREVNEQYF
TRBJ2-5,TRBV12-3/TRBV12-4,many,.,TGTGCCAGCAGGCCCTCTGTGGGAGAGACCCAGTACTTC,CASRPSVGETQYF
TRBJ2-1,TRBV29-1,many,.,TGCAGCGTTGGTGCCCCCGGGACGCCCTCCTACAATGAGCAGTTCTTC,CSVGAPGTPSYNEQFF
TRBJ1-1,TRBV20-1,.,TRBD1,TGCAGTGCTAGAGATCTAGGGGGCTCCCTGAACACTGAAGCTTTCTTT,CSARDLGGSLNTEAFF
TRBJ1-1,TRBV3-1,few,.,TGTGCCAGCAGCATCCGACAGTCATACACTGAAGCTTTCTTT,CASSIRQSYTEAFF
TRBJ2-7,TRBV4-1,.,TRBD1,TGCGCCAGCAGCCAAGTGTCATTCGGGACAGCGATTTACGAGCAGTACTTC,CASSQVSFGTAIYEQYF
TRBJ2-1,TRBV28,few,.,TGTGCCAGCAGTATACTACAGAACTACAATGAGCAGTTCTTC,CASSILQNYNEQFF
TRBJ1-1,TRBV5-1,many,TRBD1,TGCGCCAGCAGCTTAACGGGACAGGGGAATACTGAAGCTTTCTTT,CASSLTGQGNTEAFF
TRBJ2-3,TRBV5-1,few,.,TGCGCCAGCAGCCCGGACGGAACGGGGTTTACGGAGACGCAGTATTTT,CASSPDGTGFTETQYF
TRBJ2-1,TRBV12-3/TRBV12-4,.,.,TGTGCCAGCGCGGGCGGCCATGAGCAGTTCTTC,CASAGGHEQFF
TRBJ2-3,TRBV29-1,few,.,TGCAGCGTTGACTTCCCTGGAGATACGCAGTATTTT,CSVDFPGDTQYF
TRBJ1-1,TRBV5-1,many,.,TGCGCCAGCACATCGGGGGGGAACACTGAAGCTTTCTTT,CASTSGGNTEAFF
TRBJ1-3,TRBV20-1,few,.,TGCAGTGCTAGGGGTCGGGAACAGCTGAGCTCTGGAAACACCATATATTTT,CSARGREQLSSGNTIYF
TRBJ2-3,TRBV5-1,many,.,TGCGCCAGCAGCCTCGAGGGTAACACAGATACGCAGTATTTT,CASSLEGNTDTQYF
TRBJ2-7,TRBV5-1,few,.,TGCGCCAGCAGCTTGTTTCTGGTCCTGGGGACACCTTTGCGGGAGCAGTACTTC,CASSLFLVLGTPLREQYF
TRBJ1-5,TRBV7-2,.,.,TGTGCCAGCAGCGTCCAAAATCAGCCCCAGCATTTT,CASSVQNQPQHF
TRBJ2-7,TRBV12-3/TRBV12-4,few,.,TGTGCCAGCAGTCCCGGCGACTACAAACCTTACGAGCAGTACTTC,CASSPGDYKPYEQYF
TRBJ1-1,TRBV7-9,.,TRBD1,TGTGCCAGCAGGACAGGGACGGGGACTGAAGCTTTCTTT,CASRTGTGTEAFF
TRBJ1-2,TRBV6-2/TRBV6-3,few,TRBD1,TGTGCCAGCAGTGGCACAAGGGACAGCCCATATGGCTACACCTTC,CASSGTRDSPYGYTF
TRBJ2-5,TRBV29-1,few,.,TGCAGCGCGGACCCCGGAAAAGAGACCCAGTACTTC,CSADPGKETQYF
TRBJ1-2,TRBV12-3/TRBV12-4,.,TRBD1,TGTGCCAGCAGCGTAATACAGGGGGCTGTCTATGGCTACACCTTC,CASSVIQGAVYGYTF
TRBJ2-5,TRBV5-1,.,.,TGCGCCAGCAGCACGACGGGGAGGCAAGAGACCCAGTACTTC,CASSTTGRQETQYF
TRBJ2-7,TRBV20-1,.,.,TGCAGTGCTTCCGGCCCCGGGACGGTCTACGAGCAGTACTTC,CSASGPGTVYEQYF